What follows describes a single TCR beta chain. Its specificity is not known. This sample stems from a study of beta chain features in type 1 diabetes. Notes on the study in general: The study found moderately but significantly shorter TCRB CDR3s in all four CD4+ subsets of Type 1 diabetes patients.

Losses at the gene ends were 5 bases for V and 0 bases for J; bases not matched to a gene: 4. The CDR3 runs 16 residues. CDR1 is SGHVS, CDR2 FNYEAQ, per germline. The authors reverse transcribed all of the isolated RNA, so sequencing captured expressed TCRB transcripts. Profiled with immunoSEQ multiplex PCR; TCRdb holds only in-frame clones, not every one. The sample yields some 410,000 clones, over 11% seen once. The specimen was naive CD4+ T cells from blood. V is TRBV7-6 and J is TRBJ1-6; 7 positions agree with TRBD1. The sequence was obtained from a young man in good health. In nucleotides, the CDR3 is TGTGCCAGCAGCCTGGACAGGAGCTCCTATAATTCACCCCTCCACTTT. It encodes CASSLDRSSYNSPLHF. Full variable domain (outside the CDR3, taken from reference TRBV7-6 and TRBJ1-6): GAGVSQSPRYKVTKRGQDVALRCDPISGHVSLYWYRQALGQGPEFLTYFNYEAQQDKSGLPNDRFSAERPEGSISTLTIQRTEQRDSAMYRCASSLDRSSYNSPLHFGNGTRLTVT.